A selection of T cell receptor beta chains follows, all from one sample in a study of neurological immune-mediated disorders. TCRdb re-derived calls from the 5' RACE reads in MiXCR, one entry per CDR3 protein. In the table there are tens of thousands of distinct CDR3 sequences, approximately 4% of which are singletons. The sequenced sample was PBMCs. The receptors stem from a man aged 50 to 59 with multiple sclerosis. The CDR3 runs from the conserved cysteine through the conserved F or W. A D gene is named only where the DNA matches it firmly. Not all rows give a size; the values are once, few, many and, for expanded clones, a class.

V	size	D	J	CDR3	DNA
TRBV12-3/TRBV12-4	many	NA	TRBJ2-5	CASSLGQGDTQYF	TGTGCCAGCAGTTTAGGCCAGGGTGACACCCAGTACTTC
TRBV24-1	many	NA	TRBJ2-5	CATSGMAGTLQETQYF	TGTGCCACCAGTGGTATGGCGGGAACTCTCCAAGAGACCCAGTACTTC
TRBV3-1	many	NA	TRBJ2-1	CASSQAPRGGSEQFF	TGTGCCAGCAGCCAAGCCCCACGGGGTGGGAGTGAGCAGTTCTTC
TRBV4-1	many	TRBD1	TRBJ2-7	CASSQDPETGGSSYEQYF	TGCGCCAGCAGCCAAGATCCCGAGACAGGGGGGAGCTCCTACGAGCAGTACTTC
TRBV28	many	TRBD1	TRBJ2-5	CATTIIFGQGNGETQYF	TGTGCCACCACGATCATTTTCGGACAGGGGAACGGAGAGACCCAGTACTTC
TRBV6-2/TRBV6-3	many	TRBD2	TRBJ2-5	CASSYRRGTETQYF	TGTGCCAGCAGTTACAGGCGGGGGACAGAGACCCAGTACTTC
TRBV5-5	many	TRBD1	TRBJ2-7	CASSLAGGTGLYF	TGTGCCAGCAGCTTGGCCGGCGGGACAGGGCTGTACTTC
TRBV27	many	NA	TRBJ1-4	CASSHAVEEKLFF	TGTGCCAGCAGTCACGCTGTCGAGGAAAAACTGTTTTTT
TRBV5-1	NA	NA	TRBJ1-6	CASSPRQGVDSPLNF	TGCGCCAGCAGCCCTCGGCAGGGCGTAGATTCACCCCTCAACTTT
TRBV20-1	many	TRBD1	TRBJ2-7	CSAHPTGGFYEQYF	TGCAGTGCTCACCCGACAGGGGGATTCTACGAGCAGTACTTC
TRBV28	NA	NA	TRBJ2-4	CASSSSQVRTIARLAKNIQYF	TGTGCCAGCAGTTCTAGTCAGGTCCGGACTATCGCCAGATTAGCCAAAAACATTCAGTACTTC
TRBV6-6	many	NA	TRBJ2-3	CASRDDADTQYF	TGTGCCAGCAGGGATGACGCAGATACGCAGTATTTT
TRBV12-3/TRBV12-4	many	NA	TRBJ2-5	CASSPGVGQETQYF	TGTGCCAGCAGCCCAGGGGTGGGGCAAGAGACCCAGTACTTC
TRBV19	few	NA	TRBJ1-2	CASSRTENYGYTF	TGTGCCAGTAGTAGAACAGAAAACTATGGCTACACCTTC
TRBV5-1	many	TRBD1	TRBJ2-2	CASSFRDRRAGELFF	TGCGCCAGCAGCTTCCGGGACAGGAGGGCCGGGGAGCTGTTTTTT
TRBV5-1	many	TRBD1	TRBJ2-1	CASSPGQGGTEQFF	TGCGCCAGCAGCCCGGGACAGGGTGGGACTGAGCAGTTCTTC
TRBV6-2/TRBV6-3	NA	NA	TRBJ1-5	CASNSPRVDQPQHF	TGTGCCAGCAATTCCCCCAGGGTGGATCAGCCCCAGCATTTT
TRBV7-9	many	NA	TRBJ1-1	CASSLAGPPASEWAFF	TGTGCCAGCAGCTTAGCCGGGCCACCCGCGTCAGAATGGGCTTTCTTT
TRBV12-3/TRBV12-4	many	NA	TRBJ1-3	CASSSPRRVGNTIYF	TGTGCCAGCAGTTCCCCCAGGAGGGTTGGAAACACCATATATTTT
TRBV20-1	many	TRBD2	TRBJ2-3	CSAEAGGVTDTQYF	TGCAGTGCTGAAGCGGGGGGAGTTACAGATACGCAGTATTTT
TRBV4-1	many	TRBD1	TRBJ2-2	CASSHKQGGAGELFF	TGCGCCAGCAGCCACAAACAGGGGGGCGCCGGGGAGCTGTTTTTT
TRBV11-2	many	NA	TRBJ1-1	CASSLGFISAAFF	TGTGCCAGCAGCTTGGGTTTCATCTCGGCAGCTTTCTTT
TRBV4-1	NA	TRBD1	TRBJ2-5	CASSPGTGEGAQYF	TGCGCCAGCAGCCCAGGGACAGGGGAAGGGGCCCAGTACTTC
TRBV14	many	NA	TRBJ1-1	CASSRRGNTEAFF	TGTGCCAGCAGCCGAAGGGGGAACACTGAAGCTTTCTTT
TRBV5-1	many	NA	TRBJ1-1	CASSLAPVGGMNTEAFF	TGCGCCAGCAGCTTGGCCCCGGTCGGGGGGATGAACACTGAAGCTTTCTTT
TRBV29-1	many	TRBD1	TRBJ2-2	CSVGTGYRTGELFF	TGCAGCGTTGGGACAGGGTATCGCACCGGGGAGCTGTTTTTT
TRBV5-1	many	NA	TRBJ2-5	CASSLAGETQYF	TGCGCCAGCAGCTTGGCCGGGGAGACCCAGTACTTC
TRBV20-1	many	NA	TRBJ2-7	CSARETLTSHSYEQYF	TGCAGTGCTAGAGAGACCCTGACGTCGCATTCCTACGAGCAGTACTTC
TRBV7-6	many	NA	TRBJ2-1	CASSLRSYNEQFF	TGTGCCAGCAGCTTAAGGTCCTACAATGAGCAGTTCTTC
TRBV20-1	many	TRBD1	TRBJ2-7	CSASGDRVDEQYF	TGCAGTGCTAGCGGGGACAGGGTCGACGAGCAGTACTTC
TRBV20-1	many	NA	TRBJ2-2	CSARETYSSSNTGELFF	TGCAGTGCTAGAGAGACTTATAGCAGTTCAAACACCGGGGAGCTGTTTTTT
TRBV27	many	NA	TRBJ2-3	CASRGGPGTQYF	TGTGCCAGCAGGGGGGGGCCCGGGACGCAGTATTTT
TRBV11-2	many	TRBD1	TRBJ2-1	CASSSMDRLCFF	TGTGCCAGCAGCTCGATGGACAGGCTATGCTTCTTC
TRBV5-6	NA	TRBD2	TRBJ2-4	CASSLTLAGGQNIQYF	TGTGCCAGCAGCTTGACTTTAGCGGGAGGGCAAAACATTCAGTACTTC
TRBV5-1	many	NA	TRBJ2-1	CASRPMVGAGSYNEQFF	TGCGCCAGCAGACCAATGGTGGGGGCTGGATCCTACAATGAGCAGTTCTTC
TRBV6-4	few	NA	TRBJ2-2	CASSAGLGTGELFF	TGTGCCAGCAGTGCGGGGCTGGGCACCGGGGAGCTGTTTTTT
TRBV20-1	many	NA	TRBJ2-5	CSARRETQYF	TGCAGTGCAAGAAGAGAGACCCAGTACTTC
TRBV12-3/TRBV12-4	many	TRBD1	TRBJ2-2	CASIDRVNTGELFF	TGTGCCAGCATCGACAGGGTAAACACCGGGGAGCTGTTTTTT
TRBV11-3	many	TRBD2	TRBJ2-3	CASSLDPLADRTDTQYF	TGTGCCAGCAGCTTAGACCCCCTAGCGGACCGCACAGATACGCAGTATTTT
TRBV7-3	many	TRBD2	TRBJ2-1	CASSSTSGANNEQFF	TGTGCCAGCAGCTCTACTAGCGGTGCAAACAATGAGCAGTTCTTC
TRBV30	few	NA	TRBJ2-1	CALSGRSDNEQFF	TGTGCCCTCTCCGGGCGGTCCGACAATGAGCAGTTCTTC
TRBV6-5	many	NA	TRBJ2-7	CASSYRDPVSYEQYF	TGTGCCAGCAGTTATCGGGACCCGGTCTCCTACGAGCAGTACTTC
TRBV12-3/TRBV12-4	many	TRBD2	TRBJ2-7	CASSLTSGRGGLYF	TGTGCCAGCAGTTTAACTAGCGGGAGGGGGGGCCTGTACTTC
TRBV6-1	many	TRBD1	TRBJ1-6	CASSDRGTDSPLHF	TGTGCCAGCAGCGACAGGGGGACGGATTCACCCCTCCACTTT
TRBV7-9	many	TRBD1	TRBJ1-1	CASSLFQGANTEAFF	TGTGCCAGCAGCTTATTCCAGGGGGCGAACACTGAAGCTTTCTTT
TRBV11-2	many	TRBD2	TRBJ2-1	CASSLDIAGGNNEQFF	TGTGCCAGCAGCTTAGATATAGCGGGGGGGAACAATGAGCAGTTCTTC
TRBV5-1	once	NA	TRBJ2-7	CASSLGTGKEAGDRSYEQYF	TGCGCCAGCAGCTTGGGGACAGGCAAAGAAGCGGGAGATCGGTCCTACGAGCAGTACTTC
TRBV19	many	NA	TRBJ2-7	CASSISNRADEQYF	TGTGCCAGTAGTATTTCGAACAGGGCTGACGAGCAGTACTTC
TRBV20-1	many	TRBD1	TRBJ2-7	CSASFQGAGYEQYF	TGCAGTGCTAGCTTTCAGGGGGCGGGATACGAGCAGTACTTC
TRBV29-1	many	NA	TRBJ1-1	CSVEAQTDTEAFF	TGCAGCGTTGAAGCACAGACGGACACTGAAGCTTTCTTT
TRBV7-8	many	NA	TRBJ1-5	CASSLDRSGPQHF	TGTGCCAGCAGCTTAGATAGGTCGGGGCCCCAGCATTTT
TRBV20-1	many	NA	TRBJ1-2	CSASQASGGYTF	TGCAGTGCTAGTCAGGCCTCAGGGGGCTACACCTTC
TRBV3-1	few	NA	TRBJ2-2	CASSQEAARELFF	TGTGCCAGCAGCCAAGAAGCAGCGAGGGAGCTGTTTTTT
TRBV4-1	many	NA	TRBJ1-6	CASSQERVGDSPLNF	TGCGCCAGCAGCCAAGAAAGGGTAGGCGATTCACCCCTCAACTTT